Reported below is one TCR beta chain. These data come from a study of blood T cell repertoires in COVID-19. Produced via immunoSEQ multiplex PCR; TCRdb's table is partial and in-frame only. Of a few hundred thousand clones in the sample, 65% to 90% are singletons; the top ten hold approximately 7.9%. V lost 1 base and J 6 bases, leaving 10 bases between the germline ends. There are 15 residues in the CDR3. Germline V lookup: CDR1 SGHAT, CDR2 FQNNGV. The sample comprised peripheral blood. The V and J genes are TRBV11-2 and TRBJ1-6; no firm D call. The TCR sequence derives from a human donor in a cohort sampled during active COVID-19. CDR3 sequence reads: CASSLGAEGNSPLHF. Here the CDR3 DNA reads TGTGCCAGCAGCTTAGGGGCAGAAGGTAATTCACCCCTCCACTTT. Using reference TRBV11-2 and TRBJ1-6 for the parts outside the CDR3, the full variable domain is EAGVAQSPRYKIIEKRQSVAFWCNPISGHATLYWYQQILGQGPKLLIQFQNNGVVDDSQLPKDRFSAERLKGVDSTLKIQPAKLEDSAVYLCASSLGAEGNSPLHFGNGTRLTVT.